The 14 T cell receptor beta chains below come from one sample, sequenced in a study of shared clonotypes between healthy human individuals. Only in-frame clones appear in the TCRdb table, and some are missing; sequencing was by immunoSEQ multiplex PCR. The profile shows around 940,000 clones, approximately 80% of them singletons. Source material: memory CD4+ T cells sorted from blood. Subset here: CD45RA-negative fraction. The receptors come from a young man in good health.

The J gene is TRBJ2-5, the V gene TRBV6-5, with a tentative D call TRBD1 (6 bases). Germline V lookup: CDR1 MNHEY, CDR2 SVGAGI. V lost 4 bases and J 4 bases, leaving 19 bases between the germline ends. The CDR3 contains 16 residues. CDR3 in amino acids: CASSFIRAQGGETQYF. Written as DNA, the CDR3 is TGTGCCAGCAGTTTCATTAGGGCCCAAGGGGGAGAGACCCAGTACTTC.

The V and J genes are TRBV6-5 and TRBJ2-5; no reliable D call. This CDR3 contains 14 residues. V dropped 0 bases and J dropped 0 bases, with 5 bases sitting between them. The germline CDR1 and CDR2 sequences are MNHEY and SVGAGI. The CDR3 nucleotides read TGTGCCAGCAGTTACTCCACGTACCAAGAGACCCAGTACTTC. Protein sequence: CASSYSTYQETQYF.

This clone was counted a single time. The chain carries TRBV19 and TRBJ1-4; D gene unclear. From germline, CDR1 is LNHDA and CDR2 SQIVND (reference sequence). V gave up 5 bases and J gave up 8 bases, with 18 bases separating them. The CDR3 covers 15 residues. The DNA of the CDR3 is TGTGCCAGTAGTTCCGGACTCGGACTAAGAGAAAAACTGTTTTTT. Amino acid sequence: CASSSGLGLREKLFF.

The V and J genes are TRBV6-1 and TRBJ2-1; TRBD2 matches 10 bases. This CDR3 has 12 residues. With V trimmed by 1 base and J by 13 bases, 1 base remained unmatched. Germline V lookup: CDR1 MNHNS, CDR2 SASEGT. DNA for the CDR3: TGTGCCAGCAGTGAAGAGCGGGGGGGCCAGTTCTTC. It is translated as CASSEERGGQFF.

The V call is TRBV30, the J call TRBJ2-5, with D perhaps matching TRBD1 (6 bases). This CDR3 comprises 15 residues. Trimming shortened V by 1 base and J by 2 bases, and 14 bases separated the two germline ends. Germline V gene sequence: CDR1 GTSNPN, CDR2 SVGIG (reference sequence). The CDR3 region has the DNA TGTGCCTGGAGTGGTGGTATAGGACAGCAAGAGACCCAGTACTTC. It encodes CAWSGGIGQQETQYF.

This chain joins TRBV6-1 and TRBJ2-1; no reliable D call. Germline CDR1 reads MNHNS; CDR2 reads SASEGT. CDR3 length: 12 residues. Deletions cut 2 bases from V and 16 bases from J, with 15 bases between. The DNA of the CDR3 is TGTGCCAGCAGTGAATTCCCCAAAAGCAGCTTCTTC. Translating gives CASSEFPKSSFF.

The CDR3 DNA is TGTGCCAGCAGCTTAGACGAACCGAACTATGGCTACACCTTC. Protein sequence: CASSLDEPNYGYTF. The rearrangement joins TRBV7-9 to TRBJ1-2, with D unclear. The germline CDR1 and CDR2 sequences are SEHNR and FQNEAQ (reference sequence). Trimming pared 1 base from V and 2 bases from J, leaving 8 bases between. The CDR3 sequence is 14 residues long.

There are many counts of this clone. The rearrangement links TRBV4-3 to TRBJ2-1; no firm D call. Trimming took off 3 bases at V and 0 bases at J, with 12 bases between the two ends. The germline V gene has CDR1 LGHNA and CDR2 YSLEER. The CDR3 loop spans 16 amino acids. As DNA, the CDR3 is TGCGCCAGCAGCCATGTTGAGGCTAGCTCCTACAATGAGCAGTTCTTC. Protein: CASSHVEASSYNEQFF.

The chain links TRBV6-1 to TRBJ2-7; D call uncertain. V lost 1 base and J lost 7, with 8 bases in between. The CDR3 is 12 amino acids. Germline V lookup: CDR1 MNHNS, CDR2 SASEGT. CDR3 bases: TGTGCCAGCAGTGAAGGGTACCGGGAGCAGTACTTC. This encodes CASSEGYREQYF.

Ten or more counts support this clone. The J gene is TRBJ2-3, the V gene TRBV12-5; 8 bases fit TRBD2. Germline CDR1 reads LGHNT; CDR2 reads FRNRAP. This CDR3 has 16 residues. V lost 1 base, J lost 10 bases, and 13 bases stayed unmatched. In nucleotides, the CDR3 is TGTGCTAGTGGTTTGGAGCGACCCACGACTAGCGTGTCGCAGTATTTT. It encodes CASGLERPTTSVSQYF.

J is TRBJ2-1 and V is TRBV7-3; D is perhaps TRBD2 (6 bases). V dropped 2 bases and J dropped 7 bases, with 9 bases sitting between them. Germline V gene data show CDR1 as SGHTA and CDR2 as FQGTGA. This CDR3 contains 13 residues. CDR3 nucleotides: TGTGCCAGCAGCTTACCAGGGAGGAATGAGCAGTTCTTC. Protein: CASSLPGRNEQFF.

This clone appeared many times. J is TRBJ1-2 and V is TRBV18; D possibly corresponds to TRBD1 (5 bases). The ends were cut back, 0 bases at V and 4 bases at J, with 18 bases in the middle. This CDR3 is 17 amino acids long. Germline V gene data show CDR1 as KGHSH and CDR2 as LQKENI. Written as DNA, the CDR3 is TGTGCCAGCTCACCACCGGGCACAGTTACAGGTAGCTATGGCTACACCTTC. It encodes CASSPPGTVTGSYGYTF.

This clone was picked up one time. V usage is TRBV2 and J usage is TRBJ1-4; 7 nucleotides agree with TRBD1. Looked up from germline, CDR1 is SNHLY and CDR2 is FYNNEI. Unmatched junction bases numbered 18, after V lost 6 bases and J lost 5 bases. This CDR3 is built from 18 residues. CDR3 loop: CASRVGRQGPQANEKLFF. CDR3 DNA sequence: TGTGCCAGCAGGGTCGGAAGACAGGGCCCCCAGGCCAATGAAAAACTGTTTTTT.

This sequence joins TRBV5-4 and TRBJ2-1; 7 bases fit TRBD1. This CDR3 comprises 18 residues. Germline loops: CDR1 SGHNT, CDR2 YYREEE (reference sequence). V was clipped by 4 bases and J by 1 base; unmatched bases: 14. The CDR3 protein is CASSPGTADLASYNEQFF. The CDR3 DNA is TGTGCCAGCAGCCCCGGGACAGCAGACTTAGCTTCCTACAATGAGCAGTTCTTC.